This T cell receptor beta chain emerged from a study of blood T cell repertoires in COVID-19. On the study more broadly: The origin of the acute and convalescent COVID-19 samples was the United States, Italy and Spain. Sources were T cells, B-cell-depleted T cells, or PBMCs; the material itself was cDNA or gDNA.

In the original workflow: Counts of nucleated cells, estimated from reference gene primer amplification, were obtained. Repertoires were generated with immunoSEQ multiplex PCR, while TCRdb's copy carries only in-frame clones and drops some. The V and J calls and clone size were taken over from that table, and D and trimming were inferred from the DNA. The sample lists about 250,000 clones; around 86% were seen once. Sequenced: peripheral blood. The receptor's source is an older woman who had recovered from COVID-19.

CDR3 protein: CASRRGTGGDYGYTF. The DNA for the CDR3 is TGTGCCAGCAGGAGAGGGACAGGGGGGGACTATGGCTACACCTTC. The rearrangement links TRBV3-1 (or the pseudogene TRBV3-2) to TRBJ1-2; 11 bases map to TRBD1. The V gene end was trimmed by 6 bases and the J gene end by 3 bases; junction bases not matched to a gene: 6. Germline assignment: CDR1 LGHDT and CDR2 YNNKEL (reference sequence). The CDR3 has 15 amino acids.